Sequencing of this TCR beta chain was carried out in a study of blood T cells in healthy people across ages. Whole-study results and caveats: Per-million-T-cell TCR beta diversity fell roughly linearly with age. Across samples, TCR beta diversity tracked strongly with naive T cell percentage. The donors' CMV status was not determined, possibly confounding changes in expanded clonotypes.

A sample-barcoded 5' primer and a J-beta primer mix were used in a second PCR of about 6 to 11 cycles. One entry per CDR3 protein, called by TCRdb with MiXCR from the 5' RACE reads. This sample yields about 970,000 distinct CDR3 sequences, of which 51% are seen a single time; about 21% belongs to the top ten. Points on this clonotype: What it binds is not known.

Isolation per sample recovered at least 7 million PBMCs. The CDR3 runs 17 residues. V lost 6 bases, J lost 1 base, and 19 bases lay in between. This sequence was found in a woman aged 60-75 years in good health. Sequenced sample: blood. J is TRBJ2-4 and V is TRBV12-3 or TRBV12-4; a weak D match, TRBD1 (6 bases). CDR3 sequence (DNA): TGTGCCAGCAGAGAGGTTCAGGGGCGAAGGGCCAAAAACATTCAGTACTTC. Its translation: CASREVQGRRAKNIQYF.